The 15 T cell receptor beta chains listed next were all sequenced from one sample in a study of blood T cell repertoires in COVID-19. TCRdb's table, derived via immunoSEQ multiplex PCR, lists solely in-frame clones and lacks some. The profile shows 55,000 or so clones, approximately 85% of them singletons. Material for sequencing was peripheral blood. The receptors here all came from a human donor in a cohort sampled during active COVID-19.

The chain recombines TRBV6-6 with TRBJ2-5; D is possibly TRBD1 (6 bases). Per the germline V gene, CDR1 is MNHNY and CDR2 is SVGAGI (reference sequence). This CDR3 contains 15 residues. Trimming cost V 5 bases and J 0 bases, with 13 bases left between them. The CDR3 loop is CASSEPRGYQETQYF. The DNA of the CDR3 is TGTGCCAGCAGTGAGCCTAGGGGGTACCAAGAGACCCAGTACTTC.

The J gene is TRBJ2-7, the V gene TRBV6-2 or TRBV6-3; a weak D match, TRBD1 (5 bases). CDR1 MNHEY and CDR2 SVGEGT come from the germline V gene. V lost 6 bases and J lost 4, with 16 bases in between. The CDR3 is 14 amino acids. CDR3 loop: CASSRLARAYEQYF. DNA for the CDR3: TGTGCCAGCAGCCGCCTGGCCAGGGCATACGAGCAGTACTTC.

The V and J genes are TRBV30 and TRBJ1-5; D uncertain. This CDR3 region has 13 residues. In germline, CDR1 is GTSNPN, CDR2 SVGIG (reference sequence). Trimming took off 3 bases at V and 9 bases at J, with 15 bases between the two ends. The CDR3 nucleotides read TGTGCCTGGAGGGCAGGCAATGGAGGGCCCCAGCATTTT. Translating gives CAWRAGNGGPQHF.

The chain carries TRBV7-8 and TRBJ2-6, with D tentatively TRBD1 (5 bases). The V and J ends lost 6 bases and 6 bases respectively, with 15 bases between them. CDR1 SGHVS and CDR2 FQNEAQ come from the germline V gene. The CDR3 sequence is 15 residues long. The CDR3 protein is CASRRTTGQANVLTF. As DNA, the CDR3 is TGTGCCAGCAGAAGGACAACCGGGCAGGCCAACGTCCTGACTTTC.

The V gene is TRBV4-1, the J gene TRBJ1-5; TRBD1 matches at 8 bases. V dropped 3 bases and J dropped 1; count of bases not matched to a gene: 8. CDR3 length equals 17 residues. The germline V gene encodes CDR1 MGHRA and CDR2 YSYEKL. CDR3 region: CASSHQTGGGSNQPQHF. CDR3 bases: TGCGCCAGCAGCCACCAAACAGGGGGAGGAAGCAATCAGCCCCAGCATTTT.

This clone is deemed medium-sized. The genes are TRBV7-8 and TRBJ2-7; D is perhaps TRBD1 (6 bases). CDR1 is SGHVS and CDR2 is FQNEAQ in the germline V gene. V lost 5 bases, J lost 6 bases, and 17 bases lay in between. This CDR3 spans 14 amino acids. The CDR3 DNA sequence: TGTGCCAGCAGCCCAAAGATATGGGGGCCCGAGCAGTACTTC. Encoded protein: CASSPKIWGPEQYF.

The chain combines TRBV28 with TRBJ2-3; the match to TRBD2 covers 10 bases. After removal of 6 bases from V and 0 bases from J, the junction contained 3 bases not matched to a gene. Looked up from germline, CDR1 is MDHEN and CDR2 is SYDVKM. The CDR3 is 15 residues long. CDR3 amino acids: CASRQTSGSTDTQYF. CDR3 coding DNA: TGTGCCAGCAGGCAGACTAGCGGGAGCACAGATACGCAGTATTTT.

The V gene is TRBV4-3, the J gene TRBJ1-3, with D possibly TRBD1 on 6 matching bases. Per germline, CDR1 LGHNA and CDR2 YSLEER. Trimming left V 3 bases short and J 1 base short, with 10 bases between. This CDR3 has 15 residues. CDR3 nucleotides: TGCGCCAGCAGCCAGCTTACAGGGTCTGGAAACACCATATATTTT. Amino acids: CASSQLTGSGNTIYF.

This chain uses TRBV7-9 with TRBJ2-4; D is ambiguous. V lost 5 bases and J 0 bases, leaving 11 bases between the germline ends. Germline V gene sequence: CDR1 SEHNR, CDR2 FQNEAQ (reference sequence). There are 15 residues in the CDR3. Written as DNA, the CDR3 is TGTGCCAGCAGCACAATCCCCCTAGCCAAAAACATTCAGTACTTC. Translating gives CASSTIPLAKNIQYF. Full variable domain (rest looked up from reference TRBV7-9 and TRBJ2-4): DTGVSQNPRHKITKRGQNVTFRCDPISEHNRLYWYRQTLGQGPEFLTYFQNEAQLEKSRLLSDRFSAERPKGSFSTLEIQRTEQGDSAMYLCASSTIPLAKNIQYFGAGTRLSVL.

The chain recombines TRBV9 with TRBJ1-5; no reliable D call. The CDR3 runs to 15 residues. The ends were cut back, 4 bases at V and 5 bases at J, with 16 bases in the middle. Per germline, CDR1 SGDLS and CDR2 YYNGEE. CDR3 sequence: CASSPRGSLDQPQHF. The CDR3 DNA is TGTGCCAGCAGCCCGCGAGGGAGTTTGGATCAGCCCCAGCATTTT. The complete variable domain, with remaining parts taken from reference TRBV9 and TRBJ1-5, reads DSGVTQTPKHLITATGQRVTLRCSPRSGDLSVYWYQQSLDQGLQFLIQYYNGEERAKGNILERFSAQQFPDLHSELNLSSLELGDSALYFCASSPRGSLDQPQHFGDGTRLSIL.

The chain couples TRBV28 to TRBJ1-5, with 7 positions matching TRBD1. Per the germline V gene, CDR1 is MDHEN and CDR2 is SYDVKM. This CDR3 has 16 amino acids. The trim removed 3 bases at V and 3 bases at J, leaving 8 bases unmatched. The CDR3 sequence: CASSFTTGTSNQPQHF. CDR3 DNA sequence: TGTGCCAGCAGTTTCACGACAGGGACTTCCAATCAGCCCCAGCATTTT.

V is TRBV12-5 and J is TRBJ2-5; no firm D call. V was shortened by 1 base and J by 5 bases, with 14 bases between the two germline ends. The CDR3 length is 15 residues. CDR1 LGHNT and CDR2 FRNRAP come from the germline V gene. This chain's CDR3 is CASGLGHTEWETQYF. The CDR3 DNA reads TGTGCTAGTGGTTTGGGACATACCGAGTGGGAGACCCAGTACTTC.

The chain uses TRBV7-9 and TRBJ2-1; TRBD1 matches 12 bases. This CDR3 comprises 16 residues. Germline lookup yields CDR1 SEHNR and CDR2 FQNEAQ (reference sequence). V shed 3 bases, J shed 4 bases, and the junction held 4 bases outside the gene matches. CDR3 nucleotide sequence: TGTGCCAGCAGCTTGGGGGGACAGGGGGCTTACAATGAGCAGTTCTTC. Translating gives CASSLGGQGAYNEQFF.

The chain has TRBV24-1 and TRBJ2-5; 8 bases fit TRBD2. Germline V gene data show CDR1 as KGHDR and CDR2 as SFDVKD. The CDR3 totals 15 residues. J gave up 5 bases and V 5 bases, and 9 bases lay outside the gene matches. The CDR3 loop is CATSVSREGLETQYF. In DNA, the CDR3 is TGTGCCACCAGTGTTTCCCGGGAGGGGTTGGAGACCCAGTACTTC.

The rearrangement links TRBV20-1 to TRBJ2-7; D may be TRBD1 (6 bases). V was trimmed by 5 bases and J by 3 bases, leaving 20 bases between them. CDR3 length equals 15 residues. CDR1 is DFQATT and CDR2 is SNEGSKA in the germline V gene (reference sequence). CDR3 nucleotides: TGCAGTGCTCGTGCCCCGGTGGGACAAGACTACGAGCAGTACTTC. This encodes CSARAPVGQDYEQYF.